The clone carrying this TCR beta chain has a handful of counts. This entry comes from a study of blood T cells in healthy people across ages. The V gene lost 10 bases and the J gene lost 2 bases, with 17 bases spanning the gap. The CDR3 totals 14 residues. Germline V gives CDR1 ENHRY, CDR2 SYGVKD. Then a second PCR, running roughly 7 to 11 cycles, was carried out with a sample-barcoded 5' primer and a J-beta primer mix. TCRdb independently ran MiXCR on the 5' RACE reads; one entry per CDR3 protein. The sample lists about 640,000 distinct CDR3 sequences, 58% occurring once. The chain links TRBV10-3 to TRBJ1-2; D is unresolved. The sequence came from a man aged 60 to 75 in good health. Sequencing was carried out using blood. The CDR3 spells CATINQGSNYGYTF. CDR3 coding DNA: TGTGCCACTATCAACCAAGGGTCCAACTATGGCTACACCTTC.